A single sample is the source of the 3 T cell receptor beta chains below, sequenced in a study of T-cell memory formation after mild COVID-19. TCRdb re-derived calls from the 5' RACE reads in MiXCR, one entry per CDR3 protein. The data hold hundreds of thousands of distinct CDR3 sequences, with about 20% observed a single time. Material for sequencing was PBMCs or a T cell subset sorted from them (not recorded which). Receptor source: a man younger than 35 who had mild COVID-19 (a few samples of this study predate the infection). Cell type and time point are not known.

This clonotype was found a few times. This chain uses TRBV4-3 with TRBJ2-3; no clear D. The CDR3 length is 13 residues. Trimming cost V 0 bases and J 3 bases, with 4 bases left between them. Germline V CDR1 and CDR2: LGHNA, YSLEER. CDR3 bases: TGCGCCAGCAGCCAAGATGCAACAGATACGCAGTATTTT. Translated, it gives CASSQDATDTQYF.

This clonotype has ten or more counts. The chain has TRBV7-9 and TRBJ2-1; 9 nucleotides align to TRBD2. Trimming removed 0 bases from V and 1 base from J; junction bases left unmatched: 1. This CDR3 has 16 residues. Germline V lookup: CDR1 SEHNR, CDR2 FQNEAQ (reference sequence). The CDR3 region has the DNA TGTGCCAGCAGCTTAGCACTAGCGGGTTCCTACAATGAGCAGTTCTTC. This translates into CASSLALAGSYNEQFF.

This clonotype appeared a few times. V gene TRBV7-9 combines with J gene TRBJ2-7; either TRBD1 or TRBD2 may supply D (6 bases each). The CDR3 contains 12 residues. Germline lookup yields CDR1 SEHNR and CDR2 FQNEAQ (reference sequence). V lost 3 bases and J lost 6, with 9 bases in between. The CDR3 sequence is CASSFGGAEQYV. Here the CDR3 DNA reads TGTGCCAGCAGCTTCGGGGGCGCCGAGCAGTACGTC.